The 16 T cell receptor beta chains below come from one sample, sequenced in a study of spatial heterogeneity in lung cancer. Study results and caveats: The study found that expanded intratumoral alpha and beta TCR counts tracked tumor mutation counts.

Using its own MiXCR run on the 5' RACE reads, TCRdb lists one record per CDR3 protein. The sample consists of fewer than 3,000 distinct CDR3 sequences, 45% to 55% of them appearing once. Their cognate antigens are unknown. Time point described: sample taken at primary tumor resection. This sample comprised lung tumor tissue, obtained at surgery. The receptor set was obtained from a male donor with early-stage non-small cell lung cancer.

This clonotype is labeled medium-sized (0.01 to 0.1%). This beta chain was picked up by a library intended for alpha chains and is off target, so its count carries little meaning. V gene TRBV5-6 combines with J gene TRBJ2-5; D might be TRBD1 (5 bases). The CDR3 extends over 14 amino acids. The ends were cut back, 2 bases at V and 7 bases at J, with 15 bases in the middle. Germline loops: CDR1 SGHDT, CDR2 YYEEEE. CDR3 protein: CASSFLSGKGTQYF. Here the CDR3 DNA reads TGTGCCAGCAGCTTTTTGTCAGGGAAGGGGACCCAGTACTTC.

This clonotype was counted a single time. This beta chain is a stray read from a library made for alpha chains; its abundance is not meaningful. J is TRBJ2-2 and V is TRBV7-3; 7 positions match TRBD1. This CDR3 is 14 amino acids long. Trimming took 2 bases from V and 7 from J; bases not matched to a gene: 4. CDR1 is SGHTA and CDR2 is FQGTGA in the germline V gene. The CDR3 DNA follows: TGTGCCAGCAGCTTAGGGACAGTCGGCGGGGAGCTGTTTTTT. Translating gives CASSLGTVGGELFF.

This clonotype is medium-sized by share. Since it is a stray read in a library aimed at alpha chains, this beta chain has a size that is not meaningful. The chain joins TRBV20-1 to TRBJ2-5; D is perhaps TRBD2 (7 bases). Germline loops: CDR1 DFQATT, CDR2 SNEGSKA (reference sequence). The CDR3 runs to 16 residues. V lost 1 base and J lost 3, with 18 bases in between. CDR3 nucleotide sequence: TGCAGTGCTAGAGCCCGAAGGGGGAGGGGAGAAGAGACCCAGTACTTC. Protein product: CSARARRGRGEETQYF.

As concerns this clonotype: This beta chain is an off-target read within a library intended for alpha chains, so its frequency means little. The genes are TRBV5-5 and TRBJ2-3; weak D call: TRBD2 (5 bases). V dropped 3 bases and J dropped 2 bases, with 7 bases sitting between them. Germline V gene sequence: CDR1 SGHKS, CDR2 YYEKEE (reference sequence). This CDR3 has 13 amino acids. For the CDR3, the DNA is TGTGCCAGCAGCTCGGGGTTCACAGATACGCAGTATTTT. Translated, it gives CASSSGFTDTQYF.

On this clonotype itself: This beta chain turned up in a library designed for alpha chains; as an off-target read, its abundance says little. This rearrangement joins TRBV3-1 to TRBJ2-7; TRBD1 matches 9 bases. The trim removed 5 bases at V and 9 bases at J, leaving 5 bases unmatched. CDR1 is LGHDT and CDR2 is YNNKEL in the germline V gene (reference sequence). CDR3 length: 12 residues. CDR3 protein: CASSSTGGAQYF. CDR3 DNA sequence: TGTGCCAGCAGCTCTACAGGGGGCGCGCAGTACTTC.

Comments on this clonotype: This beta chain is an off-target read within a library intended for alpha chains, so its frequency means little. The chain recombines TRBV12-3 or TRBV12-4 with TRBJ2-3, with D tentatively TRBD2 (7 bases). The length of the CDR3 is 12 residues. V shed 8 bases and J shed 6 bases, with 12 bases lying between them. CDR3 loop: CASGGGLDTQYF. The CDR3 coding sequence is TGTGCCAGCGGGGGGGGCCTCGATACGCAGTATTTT.

This clonotype showed up just a few times. This beta chain slipped into a library made for alpha chains as a stray read, so its size is not meaningful. This chain connects TRBV4-1 to TRBJ2-7; D call uncertain. The CDR3 spans 16 residues. V was shortened by 3 bases and J by 2 bases, with 17 bases between the two germline ends. CDR1 is MGHRA, CDR2 YSYEKL, per germline. The CDR3 spells CASSQSRSSVTYEQYF. CDR3 nucleotides: TGCGCCAGCAGCCAGAGTAGGTCTTCCGTAACCTACGAGCAGTACTTC.

As for this clonotype: For a library built for alpha chains, this beta chain is a stray read; little rests on its size. J is TRBJ1-1 and V is TRBV29-1; 7 nucleotides line up with TRBD1. The CDR3 has 13 amino acids. Germline trimming cut 6 bases from V and 1 base from J; bases unmatched to any gene: 5. The germline CDR1 and CDR2 sequences are SQVTM and ANQGSEA. The CDR3 protein is CSVNRDRNTEAFF. DNA for the CDR3: TGCAGCGTCAACCGGGACAGGAACACTGAAGCTTTCTTT. The whole variable domain, remainder taken from reference TRBV29-1 and TRBJ1-1, is SAVISQKPSRDICQRGTSLTIQCQVDSQVTMMFWYRQQPGQSLTLIATANQGSEATYESGFVIDKFPISRPNLTFSTLTVSNMSPEDSSIYLCSVNRDRNTEAFFGQGTRLTVV.

This clonotype was seen a few times. This beta chain is a stray read from a library made for alpha chains; its abundance is not meaningful. This chain uses TRBV4-2 with TRBJ2-7; weak D call: TRBD1 (7 bases). Per the germline V gene, CDR1 is LGHNA and CDR2 is YNFKEQ. The CDR3 covers 15 residues. V lost 6 bases and J lost 1, with 16 bases in between. Here the CDR3 reads CASSTDREASYEQYF. CDR3 nucleotide sequence: TGTGCCAGCAGTACCGACAGGGAGGCGTCCTACGAGCAGTACTTC.

This clonotype was counted between two and nine times. This beta chain represents an off-target read in a library built for alpha chains; its size is of limited meaning. J is TRBJ2-7 and V is TRBV6-5; D possibly corresponds to TRBD1 (6 bases). The CDR3 contains 14 residues. Germline CDR1 is MNHEY and CDR2 is SVGAGI. Trimming shortened V by 2 bases and J by 4 bases, and 12 bases separated the two germline ends. Here the CDR3 DNA reads TGTGCCAGCAGTTACGCGGCAGGGGTATACGAGCAGTACTTC. Its translation is CASSYAAGVYEQYF.

Details on this clonotype: This beta chain slipped into a library made for alpha chains as a stray read, so its size is not meaningful. The rearrangement links TRBV6-5 to TRBJ1-6, with TRBD1 matching over 8 bases. The CDR3 totals 15 residues. The germline V gene encodes CDR1 MNHEY and CDR2 SVGAGI. V shed 7 bases and J 7 bases; nucleotides not matched to a gene: 9. The CDR3 DNA sequence: TGTGCCAGCACCCAGGGGGCGATGGGAAATTCACCCCTCCACTTT. Its translation: CASTQGAMGNSPLHF.

In regard to this clonotype: A library prepared for alpha chains yielded this beta chain as an off-target read; its size is of little meaning. The rearrangement uses TRBV25-1 and TRBJ1-1, with D maybe TRBD1 (6 bases). The CDR3 has 15 amino acids. Germline CDR1 MGHDK, CDR2 SYGVNS. The V gene lost 1 base and the J gene lost 5 bases, with 14 bases spanning the gap. The CDR3 spells CASSESTGRRTEAFF. The CDR3 DNA is TGTGCCAGCAGTGAATCAACAGGGAGAAGGACTGAAGCTTTCTTT. Full variable domain (missing parts from reference TRBV25-1 and TRBJ1-1): EADIYQTPRYLVIGTGKKITLECSQTMGHDKMYWYQQDPGMELHLIHYSYGVNSTEKGDLSSESTVSRIRTEHFPLTLESARPSHTSQYLCASSESTGRRTEAFFGQGTRLTVV.

As to this clonotype: The library was prepared for alpha chains; this beta chain is a stray read, so its frequency means little. The genes are TRBV5-1 and TRBJ2-2; D is unclear. V lost 0 bases to trimming and J lost 6 bases, with 12 bases between them. Germline loops: CDR1 SGHRS, CDR2 YFSETQ. This CDR3 spans 15 amino acids. The CDR3 sequence is CASSLVIVSAGELFF. The CDR3 bases are TGCGCCAGCAGCTTGGTAATCGTAAGCGCCGGGGAGCTGTTTTTT.

In its sample, this clonotype was seen a few times. A library prepared for alpha chains yielded this beta chain as an off-target read; its size is of little meaning. The chain has TRBV7-9 and TRBJ1-2; no definite D call. The V gene's germline CDR1 is SEHNR and CDR2 FQNEAQ (reference sequence). Trimming stripped 1 base from V and 7 bases from J, with 16 bases between. This CDR3 spans 15 amino acids. The CDR3 is CASSLEIVAGAGYTF. The DNA of the CDR3 is TGTGCCAGCAGCTTAGAGATCGTCGCGGGAGCTGGCTACACCTTC.

Notes on this clonotype: Little can be read into the size of this beta chain, an off-target read in a library designed for alpha chains. This chain connects TRBV6-1 to TRBJ2-7; D remains unclear. CDR1 is MNHNS, CDR2 SASEGT, per germline. The CDR3 is 13 residues long. V lost 4 bases and J lost 6, with 13 bases in between. CDR3 sequence: CASSVVQSGEQYF. The CDR3 DNA reads as TGTGCCAGCAGTGTAGTGCAGTCGGGCGAGCAGTACTTC.

Turning to this clonotype: Because the library targeted alpha chains, this beta chain is an off-target read whose size means little. The rearrangement joins TRBV19 to TRBJ2-5; D is possibly TRBD1 or TRBD2 (6 bases each). V was shortened by 4 bases and J by 0 bases, with 24 bases between the two germline ends. CDR1 LNHDA and CDR2 SQIVND come from the germline V gene (reference sequence). The CDR3 consists of 19 residues. The CDR3 DNA follows: TGTGCCAGTAGTACCCCCGGACTAACAGGGCCCCCGTACCAAGAGACCCAGTACTTC. Protein sequence: CASSTPGLTGPPYQETQYF.